The present T cell receptor beta chain was sequenced within a study of post-analysis software for immune sequencing data. The overall study: Patients had relapsing-remitting, secondary progressive or progressive-relapsing multiple sclerosis; some lacked subtype.

Trimming stripped 0 bases from V and 9 bases from J, with 19 bases between. The V gene's germline CDR1 is SGHRS and CDR2 YFSETQ. The CDR3 covers 16 residues. Presence of unique molecular identifiers characterized the TCR beta cDNA libraries. There were 1 to 10 million T cells, and 480,000 or so cDNA molecules came from them. A single record per CDR3 protein comes from TCRdb applying MiXCR to the PCR reads. The sample has fewer than 900,000 distinct CDR3 sequences; around 42% are singletons. This clonotype was observed a handful of times. Its antigen is undetermined. General study results and limits: Controls significantly exceeded multiple sclerosis patients in normalized Chao1 diversity. Same-batch preparations were strongly co-clustered by F measure. A few TRBV segments (TRBV5-6, TRBV5-1 and TRBV20-1 among them) occurred more frequently in patients than in controls.

The origin of this receptor is a girl aged 5-17 years with multiple sclerosis. The chain combines TRBV5-1 with TRBJ2-1; D is perhaps TRBD2 (5 bases). The sequenced sample was blood. The CDR3 spells CASSLDPAVEFGEQFF. The CDR3 DNA is TGCGCCAGCAGCTTGGACCCAGCGGTAGAGTTTGGTGAGCAGTTCTTC.